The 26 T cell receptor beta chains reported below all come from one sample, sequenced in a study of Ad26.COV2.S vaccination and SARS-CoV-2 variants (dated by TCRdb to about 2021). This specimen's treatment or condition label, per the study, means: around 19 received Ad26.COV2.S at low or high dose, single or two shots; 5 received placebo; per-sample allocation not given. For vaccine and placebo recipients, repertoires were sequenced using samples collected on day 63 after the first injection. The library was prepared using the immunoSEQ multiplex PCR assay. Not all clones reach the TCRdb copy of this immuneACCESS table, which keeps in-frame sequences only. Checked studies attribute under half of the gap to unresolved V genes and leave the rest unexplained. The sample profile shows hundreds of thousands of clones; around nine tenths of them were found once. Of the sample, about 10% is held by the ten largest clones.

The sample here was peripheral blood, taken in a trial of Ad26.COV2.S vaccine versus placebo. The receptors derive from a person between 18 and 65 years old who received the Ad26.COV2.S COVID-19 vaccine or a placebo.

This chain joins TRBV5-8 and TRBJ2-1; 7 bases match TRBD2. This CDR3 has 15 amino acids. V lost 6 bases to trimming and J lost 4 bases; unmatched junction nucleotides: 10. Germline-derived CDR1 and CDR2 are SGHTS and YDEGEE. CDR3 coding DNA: TGTGCCAGCACCTCCGATAGCGGGTTTTACAATGAGCAGTTCTTC. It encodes CASTSDSGFYNEQFF.

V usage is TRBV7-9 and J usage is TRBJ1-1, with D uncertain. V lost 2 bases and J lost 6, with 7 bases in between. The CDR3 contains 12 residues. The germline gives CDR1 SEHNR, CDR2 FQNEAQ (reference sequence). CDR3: CASSLTGPEAFF. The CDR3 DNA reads TGTGCCAGCAGCTTAACGGGCCCTGAAGCTTTCTTT.

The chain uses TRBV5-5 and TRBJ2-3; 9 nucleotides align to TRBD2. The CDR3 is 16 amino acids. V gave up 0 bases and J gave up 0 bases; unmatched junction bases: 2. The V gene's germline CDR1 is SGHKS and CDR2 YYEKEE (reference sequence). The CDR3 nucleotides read TGTGCCAGCAGCTTGGTTAGCGGGAGTAGCACAGATACGCAGTATTTT. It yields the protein CASSLVSGSSTDTQYF. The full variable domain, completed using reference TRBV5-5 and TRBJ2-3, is DAGVTQSPTHLIKTRGQQVTLRCSPISGHKSVSWYQQVLGQGPQFIFQYYEKEERGRGNFPDRFSARQFPNYSSELNVNALLLGDSALYLCASSLVSGSSTDTQYFGPGTRLTVL.

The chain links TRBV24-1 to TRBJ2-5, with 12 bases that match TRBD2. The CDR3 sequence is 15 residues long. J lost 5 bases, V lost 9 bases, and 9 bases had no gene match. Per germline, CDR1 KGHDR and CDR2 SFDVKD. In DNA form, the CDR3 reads TGTGCCACCGGTCTAGCGGGAGGGTTTGGGGAGACCCAGTACTTC. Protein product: CATGLAGGFGETQYF.

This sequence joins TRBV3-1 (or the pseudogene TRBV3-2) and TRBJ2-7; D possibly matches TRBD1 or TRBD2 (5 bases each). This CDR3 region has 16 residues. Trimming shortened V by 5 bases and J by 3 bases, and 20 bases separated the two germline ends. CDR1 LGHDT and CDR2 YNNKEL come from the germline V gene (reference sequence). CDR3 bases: TGTGCCAGCAGCAAATACACAGGACTGTTTCACTACGAGCAGTACTTC. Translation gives CASSKYTGLFHYEQYF.

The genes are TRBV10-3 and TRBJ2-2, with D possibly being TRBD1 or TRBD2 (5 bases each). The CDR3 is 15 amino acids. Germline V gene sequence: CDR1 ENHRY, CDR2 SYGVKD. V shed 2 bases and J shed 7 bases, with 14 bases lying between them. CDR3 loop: CAISEGTSTGGELFF. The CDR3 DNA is TGTGCCATCAGTGAGGGGACCTCAACAGGCGGGGAGCTGTTTTTT.

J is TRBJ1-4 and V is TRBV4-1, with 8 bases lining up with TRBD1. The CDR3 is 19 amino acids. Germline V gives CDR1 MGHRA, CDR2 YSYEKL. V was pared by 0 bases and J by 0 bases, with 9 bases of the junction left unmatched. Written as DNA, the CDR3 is TGCGCCAGCAGCCAAGACAGACAGGGGACCACGACAACTAATGAAAAACTGTTTTTT. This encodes CASSQDRQGTTTTNEKLFF.

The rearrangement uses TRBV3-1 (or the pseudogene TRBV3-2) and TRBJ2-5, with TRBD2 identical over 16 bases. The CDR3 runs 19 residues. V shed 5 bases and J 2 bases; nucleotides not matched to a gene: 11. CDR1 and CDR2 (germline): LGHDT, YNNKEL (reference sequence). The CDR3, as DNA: TGTGCCAGCAGCTCTAGAGGGACTAGCGGGAGGGGGAAACAAGAGACCCAGTACTTC. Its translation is CASSSRGTSGRGKQETQYF.

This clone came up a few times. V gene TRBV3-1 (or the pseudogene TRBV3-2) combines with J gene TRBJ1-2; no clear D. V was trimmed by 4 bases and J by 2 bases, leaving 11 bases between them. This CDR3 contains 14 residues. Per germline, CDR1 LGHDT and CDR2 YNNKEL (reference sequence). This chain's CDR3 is CASSPGPGNYGYTF. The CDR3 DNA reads TGTGCCAGCAGCCCAGGCCCTGGGAACTATGGCTACACCTTC.

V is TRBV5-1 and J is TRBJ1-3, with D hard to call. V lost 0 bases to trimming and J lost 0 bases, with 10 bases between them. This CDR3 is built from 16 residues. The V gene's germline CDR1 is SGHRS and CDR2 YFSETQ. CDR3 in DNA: TGCGCCAGCAGCTTGGCCGAGAGGTCCTCTGGAAACACCATATATTTT. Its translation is CASSLAERSSGNTIYF. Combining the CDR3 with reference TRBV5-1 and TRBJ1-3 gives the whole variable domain KAGVTQTPRYLIKTRGQQVTLSCSPISGHRSVSWYQQTPGQGLQFLFEYFSETQRNKGNFPGRFSGRQFSNSRSEMNVSTLELGDSALYLCASSLAERSSGNTIYFGEGSWLTVV.

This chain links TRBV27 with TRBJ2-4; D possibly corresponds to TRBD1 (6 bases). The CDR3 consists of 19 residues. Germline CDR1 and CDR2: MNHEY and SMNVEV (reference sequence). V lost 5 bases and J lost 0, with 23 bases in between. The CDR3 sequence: CASSATHVGGYLAKNIQYF. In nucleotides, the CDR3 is TGTGCCAGCAGTGCGACCCATGTAGGGGGTTACCTAGCCAAAAACATTCAGTACTTC.

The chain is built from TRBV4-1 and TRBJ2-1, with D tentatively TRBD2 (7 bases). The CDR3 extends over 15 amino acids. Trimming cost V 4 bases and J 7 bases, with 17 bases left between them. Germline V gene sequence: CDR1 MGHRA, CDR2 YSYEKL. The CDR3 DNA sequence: TGCGCCAGCAGCCCCGGGGGGCACGGCCGGAATGAGCAGTTCTTC. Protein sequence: CASSPGGHGRNEQFF.

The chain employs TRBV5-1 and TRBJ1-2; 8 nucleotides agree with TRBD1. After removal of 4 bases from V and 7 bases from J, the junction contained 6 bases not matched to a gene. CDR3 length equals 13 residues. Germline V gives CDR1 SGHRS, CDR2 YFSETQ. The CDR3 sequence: CASSVDRVGGYTF. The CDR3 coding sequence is TGCGCCAGCAGCGTGGACAGGGTCGGTGGCTACACCTTC.

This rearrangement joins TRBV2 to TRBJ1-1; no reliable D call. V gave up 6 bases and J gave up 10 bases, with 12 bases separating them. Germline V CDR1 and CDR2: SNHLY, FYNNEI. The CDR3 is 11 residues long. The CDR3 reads CASSLGFVAFF. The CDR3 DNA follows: TGTGCCAGCAGCCTAGGATTCGTAGCTTTCTTT. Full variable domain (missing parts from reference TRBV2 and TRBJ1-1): EPEVTQTPSHQVTQMGQEVILRCVPISNHLYFYWYRQILGQKVEFLVSFYNNEISEKSEIFDDQFSVERPDGSNFTLKIRSTKLEDSAMYFCASSLGFVAFFGQGTRLTVV.

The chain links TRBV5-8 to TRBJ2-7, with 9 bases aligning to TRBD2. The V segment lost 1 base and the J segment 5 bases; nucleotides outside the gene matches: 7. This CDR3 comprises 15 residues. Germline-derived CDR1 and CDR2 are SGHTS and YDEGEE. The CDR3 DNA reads TGTGCCAGCAGCTTGATGCGGGGGGGCCCGGACGAGCAGTACTTC. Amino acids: CASSLMRGGPDEQYF.

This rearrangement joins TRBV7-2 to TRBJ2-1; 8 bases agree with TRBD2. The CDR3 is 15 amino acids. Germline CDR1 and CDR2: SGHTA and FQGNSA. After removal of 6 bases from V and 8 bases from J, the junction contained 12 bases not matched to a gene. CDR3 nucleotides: TGTGCCAGCAGGCCTCCGGGACTAGGGGGGGATGAGCAGTTCTTC. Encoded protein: CASRPPGLGGDEQFF. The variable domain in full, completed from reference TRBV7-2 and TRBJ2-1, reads GAGVSQSPSNKVTEKGKDVELRCDPISGHTALYWYRQSLGQGLEFLIYFQGNSAPDKSGLPSDRFSAERTGGSVSTLTIQRTQQEDSAVYLCASRPPGLGGDEQFFGPGTRLTVL.

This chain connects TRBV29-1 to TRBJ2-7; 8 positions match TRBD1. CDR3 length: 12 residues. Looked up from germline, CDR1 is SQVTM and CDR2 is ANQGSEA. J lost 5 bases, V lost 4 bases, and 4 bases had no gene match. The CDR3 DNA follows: TGCAGCGTTGTTCCCAGGGGGCACGAGCAGTACTTC. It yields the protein CSVVPRGHEQYF.

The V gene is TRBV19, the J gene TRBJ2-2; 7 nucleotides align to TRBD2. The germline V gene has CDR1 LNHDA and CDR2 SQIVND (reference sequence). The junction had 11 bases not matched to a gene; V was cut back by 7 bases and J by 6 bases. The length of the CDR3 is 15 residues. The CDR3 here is CASTSRGGSPGELFF. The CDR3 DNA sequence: TGTGCCAGTACCTCGAGGGGCGGGAGCCCCGGGGAGCTGTTTTTT.

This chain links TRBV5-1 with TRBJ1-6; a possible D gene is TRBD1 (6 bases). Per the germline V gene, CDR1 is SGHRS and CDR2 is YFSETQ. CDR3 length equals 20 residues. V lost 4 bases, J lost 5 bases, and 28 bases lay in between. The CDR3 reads CASSRRLVLPGTNNNSPLHF. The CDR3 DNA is TGCGCCAGCAGCCGACGTCTAGTCCTACCGGGGACAAATAATAATTCACCCCTCCACTTT.

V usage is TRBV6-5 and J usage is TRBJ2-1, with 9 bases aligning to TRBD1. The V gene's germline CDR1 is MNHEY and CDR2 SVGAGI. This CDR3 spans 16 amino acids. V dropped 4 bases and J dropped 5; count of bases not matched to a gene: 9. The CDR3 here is CASSSRTGVWDNEQFF. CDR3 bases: TGTGCCAGCAGTTCGCGGACAGGGGTTTGGGACAATGAGCAGTTCTTC.

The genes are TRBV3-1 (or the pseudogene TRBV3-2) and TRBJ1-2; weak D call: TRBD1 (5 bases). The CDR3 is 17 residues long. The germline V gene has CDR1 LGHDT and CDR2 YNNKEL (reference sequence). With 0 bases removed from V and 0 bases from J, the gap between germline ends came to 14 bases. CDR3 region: CASSQEGPGPSNYGYTF. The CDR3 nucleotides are TGTGCCAGCAGCCAAGAAGGGCCAGGGCCTTCTAACTATGGCTACACCTTC.

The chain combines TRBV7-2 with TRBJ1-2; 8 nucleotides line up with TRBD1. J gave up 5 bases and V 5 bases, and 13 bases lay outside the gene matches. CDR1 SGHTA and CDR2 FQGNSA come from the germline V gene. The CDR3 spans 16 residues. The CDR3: CASSIASGGAKYGYTF. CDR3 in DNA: TGTGCCAGCAGCATCGCCTCAGGGGGCGCGAAATATGGCTACACCTTC.

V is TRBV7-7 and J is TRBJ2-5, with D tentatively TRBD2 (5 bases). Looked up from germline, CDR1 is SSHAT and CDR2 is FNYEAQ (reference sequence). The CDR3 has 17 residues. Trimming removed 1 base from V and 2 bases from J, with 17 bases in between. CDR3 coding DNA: TGTGCCAGCAGCTTAGGTCCGTGGGGTGGAGGACAAGAGACCCAGTACTTC. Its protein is CASSLGPWGGGQETQYF.

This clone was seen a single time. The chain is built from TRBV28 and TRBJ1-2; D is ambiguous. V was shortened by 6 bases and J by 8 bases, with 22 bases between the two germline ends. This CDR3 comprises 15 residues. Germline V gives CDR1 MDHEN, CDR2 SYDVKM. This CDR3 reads CASSLPLFPFGGYTF. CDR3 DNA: TGTGCCAGCAGCCTCCCCCTGTTCCCCTTTGGGGGCTACACCTTC.

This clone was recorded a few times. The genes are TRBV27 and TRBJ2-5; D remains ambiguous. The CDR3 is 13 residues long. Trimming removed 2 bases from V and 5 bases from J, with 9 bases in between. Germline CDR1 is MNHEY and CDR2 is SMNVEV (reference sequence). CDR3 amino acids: CASSLDRAETQYF. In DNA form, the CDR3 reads TGTGCCAGCAGTTTAGATAGGGCGGAGACCCAGTACTTC.

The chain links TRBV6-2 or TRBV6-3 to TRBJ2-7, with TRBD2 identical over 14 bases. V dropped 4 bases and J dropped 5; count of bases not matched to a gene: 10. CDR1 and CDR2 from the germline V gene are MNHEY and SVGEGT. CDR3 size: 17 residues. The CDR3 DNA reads TGTGCCAGCAGTTTCTACCGGACTAGCGGGAGGACCCACGAGCAGTACTTC. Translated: CASSFYRTSGRTHEQYF.